The clone carrying this T cell receptor beta chain was observed many times. Its target is not known. This sample is part of a study of T cells in Graves' hyperthyroidism and ophthalmopathy. RNA transcripts yielded amplified TCR beta CDR3 regions. The HTBI set primed first-round TCR CDR3 RT-PCR. TCRdb reanalysed the multiplex PCR reads using MiXCR and keeps one entry per CDR3 protein. Here the sample spans around 300,000 distinct CDR3 sequences, about 15% being singletons. General study findings and limits: Through a model of 13 V-J features, ophthalmopathy was separated from stable hyperthyroidism.

Germline CDR1 and CDR2: MNHEY and SMNVEV (reference sequence). This CDR3 spans 18 amino acids. V was pared by 4 bases and J by 0 bases, with 15 bases of the junction left unmatched. The source material was blood. The sequence derives from a woman aged 50 to 60 with Graves' hyperthyroidism that later progressed to Graves' ophthalmopathy. This chain links TRBV27 with TRBJ2-7; 7 bases map to TRBD2. The CDR3 region has the DNA TGTGCCAGCAGTTCCCCGTTTACTAGCGAACAAGTCTCCTACGAGCAGTACTTC. It specifies CASSSPFTSEQVSYEQYF.